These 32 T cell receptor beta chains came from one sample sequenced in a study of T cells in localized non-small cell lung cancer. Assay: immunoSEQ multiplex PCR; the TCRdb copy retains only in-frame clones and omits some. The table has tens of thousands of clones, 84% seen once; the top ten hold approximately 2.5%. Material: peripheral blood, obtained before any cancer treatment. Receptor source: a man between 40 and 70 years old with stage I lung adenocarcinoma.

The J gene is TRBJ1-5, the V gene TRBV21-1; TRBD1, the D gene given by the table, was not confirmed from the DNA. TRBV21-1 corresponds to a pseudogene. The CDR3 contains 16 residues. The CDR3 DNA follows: TGTGCCAGCAGCCAGGACAGGGGGCCGGGCAATCAGCCCCAGCATTTT. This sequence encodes CASSQDRGPGNQPQHF.

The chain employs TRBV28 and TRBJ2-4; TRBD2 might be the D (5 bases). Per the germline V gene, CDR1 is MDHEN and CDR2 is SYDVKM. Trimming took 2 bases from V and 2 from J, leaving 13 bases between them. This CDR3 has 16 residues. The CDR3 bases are TGTGCCAGCAGTTTACCGAGGAGGTTAACCAAAAACATTCAGTACTTC. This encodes CASSLPRRLTKNIQYF.

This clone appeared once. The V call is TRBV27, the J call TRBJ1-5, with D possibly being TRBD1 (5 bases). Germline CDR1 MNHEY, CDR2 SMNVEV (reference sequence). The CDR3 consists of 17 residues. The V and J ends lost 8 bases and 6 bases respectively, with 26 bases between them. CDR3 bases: TGTGCCAGCGGGCGGGACGGCGGGGACGTCTTTGGTCAGCCCCAGCATTTT. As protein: CASGRDGGDVFGQPQHF.

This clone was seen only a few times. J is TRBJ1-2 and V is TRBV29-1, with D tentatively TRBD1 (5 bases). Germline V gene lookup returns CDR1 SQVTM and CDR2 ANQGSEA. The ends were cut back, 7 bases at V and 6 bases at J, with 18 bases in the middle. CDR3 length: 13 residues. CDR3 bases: TGCAGCGCCTACGCTGGGGGGTGGCATGGCTACACCTTC. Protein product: CSAYAGGWHGYTF. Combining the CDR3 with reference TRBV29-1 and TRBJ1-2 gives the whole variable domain SAVISQKPSRDICQRGTSLTIQCQVDSQVTMMFWYRQQPGQSLTLIATANQGSEATYESGFVIDKFPISRPNLTFSTLTVSNMSPEDSSIYLCSAYAGGWHGYTFGSGTRLTVV.

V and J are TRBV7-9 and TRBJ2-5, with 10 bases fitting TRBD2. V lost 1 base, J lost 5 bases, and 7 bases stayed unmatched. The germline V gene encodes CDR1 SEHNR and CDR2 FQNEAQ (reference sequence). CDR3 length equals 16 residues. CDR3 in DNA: TGTGCCAGCAGCTTAGGGTCTCCGACTAGCGGGGAGACCCAGTACTTC. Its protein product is CASSLGSPTSGETQYF.

This chain's CDR3 is CASSEVKVSNQPQHF. DNA of the CDR3: TGTGCCAGCAGTGAGGTGAAGGTTAGCAATCAGCCCCAGCATTTT. The rearrangement joins TRBV6-1 to TRBJ1-5, with unresolved D. Germline V lookup: CDR1 MNHNS, CDR2 SASEGT. Trimming took 3 bases from V and 0 from J, leaving 9 bases between them. The CDR3 is 15 amino acids.

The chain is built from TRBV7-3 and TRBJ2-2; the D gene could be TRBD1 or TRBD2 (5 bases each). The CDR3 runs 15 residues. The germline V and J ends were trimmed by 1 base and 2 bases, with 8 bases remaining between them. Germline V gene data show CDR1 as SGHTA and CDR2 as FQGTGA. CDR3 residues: CASSLSRDNTGELFF. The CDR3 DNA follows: TGTGCCAGCAGCTTAAGTAGGGACAACACCGGGGAGCTGTTTTTT. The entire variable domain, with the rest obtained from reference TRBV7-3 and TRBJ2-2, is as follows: GAGVSQTPSNKVTEKGKYVELRCDPISGHTALYWYRQSLGQGPEFLIYFQGTGAADDSGLPNDRFFAVRPEGSVSTLKIQRTERGDSAVYLCASSLSRDNTGELFFGEGSRLTVL.

The CDR3 DNA is TGTGCCAGCAGTTTACTTAGGGGGACAGTTGCCGAGCAGTACTTC. Its protein product is CASSLLRGTVAEQYF. This rearrangement joins TRBV28 to TRBJ2-7, with 7 nucleotides matching TRBD1. Trimming removed 2 bases from V and 6 bases from J; junction bases left unmatched: 10. Germline-derived CDR1 and CDR2 are MDHEN and SYDVKM. The CDR3 is 15 residues long.

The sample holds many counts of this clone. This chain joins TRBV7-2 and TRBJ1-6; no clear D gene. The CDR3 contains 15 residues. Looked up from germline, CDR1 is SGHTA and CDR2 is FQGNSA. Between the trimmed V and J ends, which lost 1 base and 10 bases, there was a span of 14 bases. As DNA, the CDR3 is TGTGCCAGCAGCTTAGTGTTATTGGGGTCCTCACCCCTCCACTTT. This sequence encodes CASSLVLLGSSPLHF.

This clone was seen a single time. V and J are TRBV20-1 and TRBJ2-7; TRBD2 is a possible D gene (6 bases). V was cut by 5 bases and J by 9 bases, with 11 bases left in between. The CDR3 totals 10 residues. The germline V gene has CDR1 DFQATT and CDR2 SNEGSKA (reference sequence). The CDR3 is CSAVGGGQYF. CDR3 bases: TGCAGTGCTGTCGGGGGTGGGCAGTACTTC.

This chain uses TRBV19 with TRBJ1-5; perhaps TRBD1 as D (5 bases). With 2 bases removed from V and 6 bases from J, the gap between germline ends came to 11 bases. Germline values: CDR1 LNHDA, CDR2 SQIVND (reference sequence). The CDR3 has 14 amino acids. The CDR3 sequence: CASSIRGGSQPQHF. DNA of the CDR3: TGTGCCAGTAGTATACGGGGGGGAAGTCAGCCCCAGCATTTT.

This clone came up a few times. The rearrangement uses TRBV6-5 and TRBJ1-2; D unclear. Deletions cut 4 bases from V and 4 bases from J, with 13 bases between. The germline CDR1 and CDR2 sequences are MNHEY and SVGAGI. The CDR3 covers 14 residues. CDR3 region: CASSSSSGPYGYTF. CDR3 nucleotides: TGTGCCAGCAGTTCCTCCTCCGGCCCCTATGGCTACACCTTC.

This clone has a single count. CDR3 coding DNA: TGTGCCAGTACCGGAGGGTACAATGAGCAGTTCTTC. It translates to CASTGGYNEQFF. The rearrangement links TRBV6-5 to TRBJ2-1, with TRBD2 as a possible D gene (6 bases). Germline V gives CDR1 MNHEY, CDR2 SVGAGI. The CDR3 runs 12 residues. V was clipped by 9 bases and J by 4 bases, with 10 bases between them.

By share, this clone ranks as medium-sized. In DNA, the CDR3 is TGTGCCAGCAGTGAAGCGGCAGGGGCGAACACTGAAGCTTTCTTT. Its translation is CASSEAAGANTEAFF. This rearrangement joins TRBV6-1 to TRBJ1-1; D might be TRBD1 (6 bases). There are 15 residues in the CDR3. V lost 0 bases to trimming and J lost 1 base, with 9 bases between them. Germline-derived CDR1 and CDR2 are MNHNS and SASEGT.

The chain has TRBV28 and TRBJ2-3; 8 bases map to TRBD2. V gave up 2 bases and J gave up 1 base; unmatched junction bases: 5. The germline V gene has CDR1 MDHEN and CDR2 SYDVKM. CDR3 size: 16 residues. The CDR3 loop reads CASSLRREVGTDTQYF. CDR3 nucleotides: TGTGCCAGCAGTTTAAGGCGGGAGGTAGGCACAGATACGCAGTATTTT.

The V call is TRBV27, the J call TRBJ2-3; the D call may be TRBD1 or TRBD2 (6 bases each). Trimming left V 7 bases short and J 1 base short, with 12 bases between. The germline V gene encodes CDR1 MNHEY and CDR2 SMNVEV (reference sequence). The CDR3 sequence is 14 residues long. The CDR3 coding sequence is TGTGCCAGCAAACCGGGGGCTGGCACAGATACGCAGTATTTT. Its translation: CASKPGAGTDTQYF.

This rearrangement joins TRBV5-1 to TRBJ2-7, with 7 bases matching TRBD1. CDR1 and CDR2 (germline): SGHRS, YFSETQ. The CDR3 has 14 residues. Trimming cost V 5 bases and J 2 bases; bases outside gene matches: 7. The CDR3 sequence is CASRKGQGAYEQYF. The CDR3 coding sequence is TGCGCCAGCAGAAAGGGGCAGGGGGCCTACGAGCAGTACTTC. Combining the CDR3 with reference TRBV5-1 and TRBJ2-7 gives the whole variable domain KAGVTQTPRYLIKTRGQQVTLSCSPISGHRSVSWYQQTPGQGLQFLFEYFSETQRNKGNFPGRFSGRQFSNSRSEMNVSTLELGDSALYLCASRKGQGAYEQYFGPGTRLTVT.

CDR3 bases: TGTGCCAGTAGTACCCAGGGACAGGGGAACTATGGCTACACCTTC. This sequence encodes CASSTQGQGNYGYTF. The gene calls are TRBV19 and TRBJ1-2, with 10 positions matching TRBD1. The CDR3 is made up of 15 amino acids. Germline CDR1 is LNHDA and CDR2 is SQIVND (reference sequence). J was trimmed by 2 bases and V by 4 bases; bases with no gene match: 4. Together with reference TRBV19 and TRBJ1-2, the CDR3 gives the full variable domain: DGGITQSPKYLFRKEGQNVTLSCEQNLNHDAMYWYRQDPGQGLRLIYYSQIVNDFQKGDIAEGYSVSREKKESFPLTVTSAQKNPTAFYLCASSTQGQGNYGYTFGSGTRLTVV.

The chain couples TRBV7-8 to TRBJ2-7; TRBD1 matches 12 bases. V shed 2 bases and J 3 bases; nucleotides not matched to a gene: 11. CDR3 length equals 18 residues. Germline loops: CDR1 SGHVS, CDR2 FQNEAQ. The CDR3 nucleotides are TGTGCCAGCAGCTTATCCCCGGGACAGGGGGCTTTAGACTACGAGCAGTACTTC. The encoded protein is CASSLSPGQGALDYEQYF.

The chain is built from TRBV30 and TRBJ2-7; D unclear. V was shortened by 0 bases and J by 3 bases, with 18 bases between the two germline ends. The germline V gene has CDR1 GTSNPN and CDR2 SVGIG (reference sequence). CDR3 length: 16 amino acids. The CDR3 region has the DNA TGTGCCTGGAGTGTAACCCGGCCGGCCCTTCGCTACGAGCAGTACTTC. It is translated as CAWSVTRPALRYEQYF. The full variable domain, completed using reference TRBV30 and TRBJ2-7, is SQTIHQWPATLVQPVGSPLSLECTVEGTSNPNLYWYRQAAGRGLQLLFYSVGIGQISSEVPQNLSASRPQDRQFILSSKKLLLSDSGFYLCAWSVTRPALRYEQYFGPGTRLTVT.

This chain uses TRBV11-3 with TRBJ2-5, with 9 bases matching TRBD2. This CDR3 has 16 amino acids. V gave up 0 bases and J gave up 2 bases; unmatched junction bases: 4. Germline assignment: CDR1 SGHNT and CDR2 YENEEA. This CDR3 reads CASSLDAREGQETQYF. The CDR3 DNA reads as TGTGCCAGCAGCTTAGATGCGCGGGAGGGTCAAGAGACCCAGTACTTC.

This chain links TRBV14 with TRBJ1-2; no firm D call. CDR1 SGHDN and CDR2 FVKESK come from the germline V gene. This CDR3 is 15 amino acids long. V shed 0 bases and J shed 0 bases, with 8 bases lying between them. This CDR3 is CASSQEPRSNYGYTF. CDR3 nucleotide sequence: TGTGCCAGCAGCCAAGAACCCAGGTCTAACTATGGCTACACCTTC.

The CDR3: CASSPQGLAAYNEQFF. CDR3 nucleotide sequence: TGTGCCAGCAGCCCTCAGGGACTAGCAGCCTACAATGAGCAGTTCTTC. This chain joins TRBV7-9 and TRBJ2-1, with 9 positions matching TRBD2. The ends lost 5 bases at V and 2 bases at J; junction bases unmatched: 7. The length of the CDR3 is 16 residues. The V gene's germline CDR1 is SEHNR and CDR2 FQNEAQ (reference sequence).

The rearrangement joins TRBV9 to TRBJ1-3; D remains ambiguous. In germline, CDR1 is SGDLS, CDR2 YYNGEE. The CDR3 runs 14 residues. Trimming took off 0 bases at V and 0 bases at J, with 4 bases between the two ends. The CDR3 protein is CASSVDLSGNTIYF. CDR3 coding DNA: TGTGCCAGCAGCGTAGACCTCTCTGGAAACACCATATATTTT. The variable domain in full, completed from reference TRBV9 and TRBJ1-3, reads DSGVTQTPKHLITATGQRVTLRCSPRSGDLSVYWYQQSLDQGLQFLIQYYNGEERAKGNILERFSAQQFPDLHSELNLSSLELGDSALYFCASSVDLSGNTIYFGEGSWLTVV.

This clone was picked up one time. The CDR3, as DNA: TGTGCCAGCAGCCCGGACAGTCAGGAGACCCAGTACTTC. It yields the protein CASSPDSQETQYF. The chain carries TRBV7-7 and TRBJ2-5; D may be TRBD1 (6 bases). V shed 5 bases and J shed 5 bases, with 12 bases lying between them. Germline V gene lookup returns CDR1 SSHAT and CDR2 FNYEAQ (reference sequence). The CDR3 totals 13 residues.

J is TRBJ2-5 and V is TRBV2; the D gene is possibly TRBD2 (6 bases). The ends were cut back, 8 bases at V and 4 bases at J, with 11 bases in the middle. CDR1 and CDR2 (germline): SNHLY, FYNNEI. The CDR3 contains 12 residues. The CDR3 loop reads CASHRAGETQYF. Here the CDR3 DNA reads TGTGCCAGCCACCGAGCGGGAGAGACCCAGTACTTC.

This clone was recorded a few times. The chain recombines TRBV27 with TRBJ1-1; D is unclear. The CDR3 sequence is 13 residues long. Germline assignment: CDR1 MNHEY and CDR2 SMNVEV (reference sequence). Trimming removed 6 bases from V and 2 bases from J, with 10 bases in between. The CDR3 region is CASSPTPNTEAFF. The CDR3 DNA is TGTGCCAGCAGCCCCACGCCCAACACTGAAGCTTTCTTT.

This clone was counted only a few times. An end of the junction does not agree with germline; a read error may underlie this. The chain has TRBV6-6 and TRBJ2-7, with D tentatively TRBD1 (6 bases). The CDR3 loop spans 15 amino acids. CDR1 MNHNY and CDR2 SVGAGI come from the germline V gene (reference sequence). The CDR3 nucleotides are TGTGCCAGCAGTTACTCGAAACAGGGCTCCCACGAGCAGTACTTC. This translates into CASSYSKQGSHEQYF.

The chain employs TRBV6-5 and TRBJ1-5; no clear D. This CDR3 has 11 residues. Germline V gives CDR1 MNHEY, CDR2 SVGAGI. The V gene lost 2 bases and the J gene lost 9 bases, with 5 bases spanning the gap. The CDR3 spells CASSYGGPQHF. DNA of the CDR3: TGTGCCAGCAGTTACGGAGGGCCCCAGCATTTT.

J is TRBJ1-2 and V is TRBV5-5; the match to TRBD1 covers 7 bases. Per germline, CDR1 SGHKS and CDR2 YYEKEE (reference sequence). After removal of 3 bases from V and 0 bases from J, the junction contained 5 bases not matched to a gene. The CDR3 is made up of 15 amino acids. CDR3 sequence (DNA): TGTGCCAGCAGCTGGGGGACAGAGTCTAACTATGGCTACACCTTC. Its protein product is CASSWGTESNYGYTF.

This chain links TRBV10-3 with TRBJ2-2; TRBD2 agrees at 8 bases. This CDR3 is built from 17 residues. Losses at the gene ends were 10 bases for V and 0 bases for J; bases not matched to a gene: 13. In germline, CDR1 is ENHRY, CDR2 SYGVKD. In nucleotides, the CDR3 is TGTGCCACGGCTCTCAGCGGGGGATACGCGAACACCGGGGAGCTGTTTTTT. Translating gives CATALSGGYANTGELFF.

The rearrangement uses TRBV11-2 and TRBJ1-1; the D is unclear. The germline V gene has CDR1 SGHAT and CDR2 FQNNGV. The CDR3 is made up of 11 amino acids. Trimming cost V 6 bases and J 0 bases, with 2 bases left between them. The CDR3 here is CASSLNTEAFF. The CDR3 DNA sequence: TGTGCCAGCAGTTTGAACACTGAAGCTTTCTTT.